Listed below are T cell receptor beta chains from one sample, sequenced in a study of blood T cell repertoires in COVID-19. Only in-frame clones appear in the TCRdb table, and some are missing; sequencing was by immunoSEQ multiplex PCR. Of around 300,000 clones listed, around 87% are singletons. Sequenced input: peripheral blood. Every receptor here comes from a man in his fifties with active or convalescent COVID-19. CDR3s include the opening cysteine and the closing phenylalanine or tryptophan. Fields, in order: CDR3 length, clone size, J gene, D gene, V gene, CDR3 DNA, CDR3 protein. A D gene is named only where the DNA matches it firmly. Clone size appears in some rows only: once, few, many, or a class for an expanded clone.

14,NA,TRBJ1-5,NA,TRBV6-5,TGTGCCAGCAGCCCCAGGGTCCCGGGTCAGCCCCAGCATTTT,CASSPRVPGQPQHF
16,NA,TRBJ2-1,TRBD1,TRBV19,TGTGCCAGTAGTATATACAGGGGAGACTCCTACAATGAGCAGTTCTTC,CASSIYRGDSYNEQFF
16,NA,TRBJ1-1,TRBD1,TRBV5-4,TGTGCCAGCAGCTTGGGGTTGGGACAGATGAACACTGAAGCTTTCTTT,CASSLGLGQMNTEAFF
14,NA,TRBJ2-3,TRBD1,TRBV11-1,TGTGCCAGCAGCTTCGGGACAGTTACAGATACGCAGTATTTT,CASSFGTVTDTQYF
14,NA,TRBJ2-2,NA,TRBV29-1,TGCAGCGCGAAGAAGGGGTCACACACCGGGGAGCTGTTTTTT,CSAKKGSHTGELFF
15,once,TRBJ2-7,NA,TRBV18,TGTGCCAGCTCACTAGCCGGGCAAGGGAGATACGAGCAGTACTTC,CASSLAGQGRYEQYF
16,NA,TRBJ2-1,TRBD2,TRBV10-1,TGCGCCAGCAGTGAGGCTAGCGGGGTTTCCTACAATGAGCAGTTCTTC,CASSEASGVSYNEQFF
14,NA,TRBJ1-2,TRBD1,TRBV28,TGTGCCAGCAGTACAACAGGGGCTAACTATGGCTACACCTTC,CASSTTGANYGYTF
16,few,TRBJ2-1,TRBD2,TRBV2,TGTGCCAGCAGCGAAAGGACTAGCGGGAGCGGGAGTGAGCAGTTCTTC,CASSERTSGSGSEQFF
15,NA,TRBJ2-1,TRBD2,TRBV2,TGTGCCAGCAGCGGGACTAGCGGGGACTACAATGAGCAGTTCTTC,CASSGTSGDYNEQFF
15,once,TRBJ2-7,TRBD2,TRBV7-9,TGTGCCAGCAGCTTAGCTTCTAGCGGGAGGTACGAGCAGTACTTC,CASSLASSGRYEQYF
20,NA,TRBJ1-6,NA,TRBV30,TGTGCCTGGAGTGTACAGCGGAGGACAGTTGGGTCCTCCTATAATTCACCCCTCCACTTT,CAWSVQRRTVGSSYNSPLHF
15,NA,TRBJ1-1,TRBD1,TRBV7-2,TGTGCCAGCAGCTTCCGGGACAGGGGAGGGACTGAAGCTTTCTTT,CASSFRDRGGTEAFF
14,NA,TRBJ2-7,NA,TRBV10-3,TGTGCCATCAGTGAGTCCCCAGAAGTCTACGAGCAGTACTTC,CAISESPEVYEQYF
14,NA,TRBJ1-5,NA,TRBV4-1,TGCGCCAGCAGCCAAGGCCAGGTCAATCAGCCCCAGCATTTT,CASSQGQVNQPQHF
16,NA,TRBJ2-1,TRBD2,TRBV5-4,TGTGCCAGCAGCTTGGAAACTAGCGGGAACCACAATGAGCAGTTCTTC,CASSLETSGNHNEQFF
16,NA,TRBJ2-1,TRBD2,TRBV7-2,TGTGCCAGCAGCCCTACGGGACTAGCGGGGAGGAATGAGCAGTTCTTC,CASSPTGLAGRNEQFF
13,NA,TRBJ1-2,NA,TRBV9,TGTGCCAGCAGCGTAGAGAGTAACTATGGCTACACCTTC,CASSVESNYGYTF
15,NA,TRBJ1-1,TRBD1,TRBV14,TGTGCCAGCAGCCACTGGACAGGGACTAACACTGAAGCTTTCTTT,CASSHWTGTNTEAFF
18,NA,TRBJ1-2,TRBD1,TRBV24-1,TGTGCCACCAGTGATTCCGGTGGACTCGGGACAGGCAACTATGGCTACACCTTC,CATSDSGGLGTGNYGYTF
14,few,TRBJ1-1,NA,TRBV5-1,TGCGCCAGCAGCCCAGGCACGAAACGCGGGCCAGCTTTCTTT,CASSPGTKRGPAFF